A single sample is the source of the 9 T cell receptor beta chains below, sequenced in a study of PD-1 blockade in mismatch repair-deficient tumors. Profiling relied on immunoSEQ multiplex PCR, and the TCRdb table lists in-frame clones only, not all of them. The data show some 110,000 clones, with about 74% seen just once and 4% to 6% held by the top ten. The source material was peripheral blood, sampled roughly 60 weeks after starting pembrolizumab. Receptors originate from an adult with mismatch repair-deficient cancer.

CDR3 bases: TGTGCCAGCCGCCGGGACTTCAGGTACGAGCAGTACTTC. Translation gives CASRRDFRYEQYF. The genes are TRBV6-6 and TRBJ2-7; tentatively, D is TRBD2 (6 bases). This CDR3 is built from 13 residues. V lost 8 bases, J lost 4 bases, and 15 bases lay in between. CDR1 and CDR2 from the germline V gene are MNHNY and SVGAGI (reference sequence).

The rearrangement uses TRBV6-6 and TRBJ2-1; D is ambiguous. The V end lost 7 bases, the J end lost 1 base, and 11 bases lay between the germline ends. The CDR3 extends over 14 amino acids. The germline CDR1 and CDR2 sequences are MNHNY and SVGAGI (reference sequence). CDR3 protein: CASKDRNSYNEQFF. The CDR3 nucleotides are TGTGCCAGCAAGGACCGGAATTCCTACAATGAGCAGTTCTTC.

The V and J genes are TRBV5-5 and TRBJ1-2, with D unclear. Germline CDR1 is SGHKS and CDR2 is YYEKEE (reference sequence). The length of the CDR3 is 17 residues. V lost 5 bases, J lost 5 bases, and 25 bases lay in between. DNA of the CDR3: TGTGCCAGCAGACCCGGCGCGGGTCGAACCCAGGATTATGGCTACACCTTC. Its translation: CASRPGAGRTQDYGYTF.

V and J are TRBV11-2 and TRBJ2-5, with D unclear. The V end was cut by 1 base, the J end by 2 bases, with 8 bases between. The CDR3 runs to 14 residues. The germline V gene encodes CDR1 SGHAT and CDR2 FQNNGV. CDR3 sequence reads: CASSLVGRQETQYF. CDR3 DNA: TGTGCCAGCAGCTTAGTTGGGCGGCAAGAGACCCAGTACTTC.

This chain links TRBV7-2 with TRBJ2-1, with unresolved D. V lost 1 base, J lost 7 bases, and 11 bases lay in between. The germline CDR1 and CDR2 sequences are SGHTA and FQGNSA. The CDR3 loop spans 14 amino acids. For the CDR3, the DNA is TGTGCCAGCAGCTTAGGAGGAACCAGGAATGAGCAGTTCTTC. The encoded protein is CASSLGGTRNEQFF.

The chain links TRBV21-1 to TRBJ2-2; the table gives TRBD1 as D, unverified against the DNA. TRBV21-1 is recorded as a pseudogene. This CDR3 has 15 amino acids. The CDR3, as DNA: TGTGCCAGCATATTAGGTACAGGGAACACCGGGGAGCTGTTTTTT. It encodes CASILGTGNTGELFF.

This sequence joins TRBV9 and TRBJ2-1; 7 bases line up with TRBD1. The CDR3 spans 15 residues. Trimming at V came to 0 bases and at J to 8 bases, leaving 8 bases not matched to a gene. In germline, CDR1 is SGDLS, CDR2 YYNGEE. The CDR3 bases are TGTGCCAGCAGCGTAGGTCCAGGGGGAGTCGATGAGCAGTTCTTC. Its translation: CASSVGPGGVDEQFF. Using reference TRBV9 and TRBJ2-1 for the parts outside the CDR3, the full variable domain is DSGVTQTPKHLITATGQRVTLRCSPRSGDLSVYWYQQSLDQGLQFLIQYYNGEERAKGNILERFSAQQFPDLHSELNLSSLELGDSALYFCASSVGPGGVDEQFFGPGTRLTVL.

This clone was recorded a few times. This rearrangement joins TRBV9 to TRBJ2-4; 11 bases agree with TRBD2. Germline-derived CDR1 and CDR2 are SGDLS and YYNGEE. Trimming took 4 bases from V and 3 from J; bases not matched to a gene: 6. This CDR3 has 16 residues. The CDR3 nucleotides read TGTGCCAGCAGCCCCACTAGCGGGAGAATCAAAAACATTCAGTACTTC. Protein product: CASSPTSGRIKNIQYF. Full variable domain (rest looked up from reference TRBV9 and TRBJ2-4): DSGVTQTPKHLITATGQRVTLRCSPRSGDLSVYWYQQSLDQGLQFLIQYYNGEERAKGNILERFSAQQFPDLHSELNLSSLELGDSALYFCASSPTSGRIKNIQYFGAGTRLSVL.

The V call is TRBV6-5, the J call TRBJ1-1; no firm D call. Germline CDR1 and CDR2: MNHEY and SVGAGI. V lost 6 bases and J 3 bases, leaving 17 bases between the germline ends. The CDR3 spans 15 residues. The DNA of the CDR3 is TGTGCCAGCAGACGAGAAAAATATGGTCACACTGAAGCTTTCTTT. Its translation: CASRREKYGHTEAFF.